This passage covers 12 T cell receptor beta chains from one sample sequenced in a study of blood T cell repertoires in COVID-19. Assay: immunoSEQ multiplex PCR; the TCRdb copy retains only in-frame clones and omits some. Of about 280,000 clones in the sample, roughly 90% were seen once. Sequences were obtained from PBMCs or T cells enriched from blood (not recorded which). The source of these receptors is a woman between 18 and 30 years old with acute COVID-19.

The chain has TRBV15 and TRBJ2-7; D perhaps matches TRBD2 (5 bases). The CDR3 runs to 12 residues. The ends were cut back, 1 base at V and 9 bases at J, with 10 bases in the middle. Germline V CDR1 and CDR2: LNHNV, YYDKDF (reference sequence). CDR3 loop: CATSRGREWQYF. The CDR3 region has the DNA TGTGCCACCAGCAGAGGTCGGGAATGGCAGTACTTC.

The V and J genes are TRBV7-2 and TRBJ2-1; no definite D call. Per the germline V gene, CDR1 is SGHTA and CDR2 is FQGNSA. The V and J ends lost 5 bases and 1 base respectively, with 9 bases between them. This CDR3 region has 14 residues. The CDR3 spells CASSLELSYNEQFF. The CDR3 coding sequence is TGTGCCAGCAGCCTAGAGCTGTCCTACAATGAGCAGTTCTTC.

The chain employs TRBV6-5 and TRBJ1-5; 7 bases agree with TRBD1. J was trimmed by 7 bases and V by 6 bases; bases with no gene match: 6. Germline CDR1 and CDR2: MNHEY and SVGAGI. CDR3 length equals 13 residues. The CDR3 region is CASSPTGRQPQHF. In nucleotides, the CDR3 is TGTGCCAGCAGCCCGACAGGGAGGCAGCCCCAGCATTTT.

This rearrangement joins TRBV5-1 to TRBJ2-3; maybe TRBD1 (5 bases). Germline-derived CDR1 and CDR2 are SGHRS and YFSETQ. V lost 0 bases to trimming and J lost 5 bases, with 16 bases between them. This CDR3 is built from 16 residues. CDR3: CASSLDGARVGDTQYF. The CDR3 DNA reads TGCGCCAGCAGCTTGGATGGGGCCAGGGTGGGAGATACGCAGTATTTT.

The chain couples TRBV6-5 to TRBJ1-1, with a weak D call TRBD1 (6 bases). The V end lost 5 bases, the J end lost 3 bases, and 10 bases lay between the germline ends. CDR3 length equals 13 residues. Germline values: CDR1 MNHEY, CDR2 SVGAGI. CDR3 DNA: TGTGCCAGCAGTCAACAGGGCTACACTGAAGCTTTCTTT. Protein sequence: CASSQQGYTEAFF.

The rearrangement joins TRBV18 to TRBJ2-1, with D tentatively TRBD1 (5 bases). With 0 bases removed from V and 7 bases from J, the gap between germline ends came to 13 bases. There are 15 residues in the CDR3. Germline assignment: CDR1 KGHSH and CDR2 LQKENI. The CDR3 spells CASSPPFAGYNEQFF. CDR3 sequence (DNA): TGTGCCAGCTCACCACCGTTCGCAGGGTATAATGAGCAGTTCTTC.

This chain links TRBV24-1 with TRBJ2-3, with D possibly TRBD2 on 6 matching bases. The CDR3 runs 13 residues. V gave up 6 bases and J gave up 1 base, with 7 bases separating them. Germline lookup yields CDR1 KGHDR and CDR2 SFDVKD. The CDR3 loop is CATSTGGTDTQYF. The CDR3 nucleotides read TGTGCCACCAGTACGGGAGGCACAGATACGCAGTATTTT.

The chain couples TRBV5-1 to TRBJ2-3; D perhaps matches TRBD1 (6 bases). The germline gives CDR1 SGHRS, CDR2 YFSETQ. V lost 6 bases, J lost 2 bases, and 10 bases lay in between. The CDR3 length is 13 residues. The CDR3 region has the DNA TGCGCCAGCAAACAGGGCATCACAGATACGCAGTATTTT. Residues: CASKQGITDTQYF.

The J gene is TRBJ1-4, the V gene TRBV9; the match to TRBD1 covers 9 bases. Germline V gene lookup returns CDR1 SGDLS and CDR2 YYNGEE. Unmatched junction bases numbered 9, after V lost 1 base and J lost 8 bases. The length of the CDR3 is 16 residues. The CDR3: CASSVSPGQGREKLFF. The CDR3, as DNA: TGTGCCAGCAGCGTATCCCCGGGACAGGGTCGAGAAAAACTGTTTTTT.

The chain links TRBV10-3 to TRBJ1-2; 7 nucleotides agree with TRBD1. The J segment lost 6 bases and the V segment lost 4 bases, leaving 8 bases of the junction unmatched. The CDR3 sequence is 14 residues long. Per germline, CDR1 ENHRY and CDR2 SYGVKD. CDR3 sequence reads: CAISGPGTADGYTF. The CDR3 bases are TGTGCCATCAGTGGCCCGGGGACAGCGGATGGCTACACCTTC.

The chain carries TRBV19 and TRBJ2-3; D is uncertain. The V end lost 6 bases, the J end lost 8 bases, and 15 bases lay between the germline ends. Germline values: CDR1 LNHDA, CDR2 SQIVND (reference sequence). The CDR3 is 13 residues long. DNA of the CDR3: TGTGCCAGTAGCCCTGACTGGCTTGCTACGCAGTATTTT. It translates to CASSPDWLATQYF. Full variable domain (remainder filled in from reference TRBV19 and TRBJ2-3): DGGITQSPKYLFRKEGQNVTLSCEQNLNHDAMYWYRQDPGQGLRLIYYSQIVNDFQKGDIAEGYSVSREKKESFPLTVTSAQKNPTAFYLCASSPDWLATQYFGPGTRLTVL.

The CDR3 protein is CASSPGNRNSGNTIYF. The CDR3, as DNA: TGCGCCAGCAGCCCCGGGAACAGAAACTCTGGAAACACCATATATTTT. The V and J genes are TRBV23-1 and TRBJ1-3; no firm D call. TRBV23-1 is identified as an open reading frame with a role that is uncertain. The CDR3 is 16 amino acids. Trimming pared 6 bases from V and 0 bases from J, leaving 15 bases between.